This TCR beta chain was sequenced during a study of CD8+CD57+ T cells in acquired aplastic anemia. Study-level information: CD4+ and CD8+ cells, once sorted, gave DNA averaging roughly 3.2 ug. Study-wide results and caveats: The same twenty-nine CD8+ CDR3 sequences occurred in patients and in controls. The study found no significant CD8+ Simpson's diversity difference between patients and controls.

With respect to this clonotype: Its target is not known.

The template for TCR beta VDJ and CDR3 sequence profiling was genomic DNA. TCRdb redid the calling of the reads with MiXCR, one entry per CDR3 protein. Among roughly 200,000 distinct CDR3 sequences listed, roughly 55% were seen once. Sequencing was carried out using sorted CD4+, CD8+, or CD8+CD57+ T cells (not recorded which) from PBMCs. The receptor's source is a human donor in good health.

In DNA, the CDR3 is TGTGCCAGTAGTATAGGGGGGGGAGGAAATCAGCCCCAGCATTTT. It yields the protein CASSIGGGGNQPQHF. The rearrangement uses TRBV19 and TRBJ1-5, with D possibly matching TRBD1 (5 bases). CDR1 is LNHDA and CDR2 is SQIVND in the germline V gene (reference sequence). Trimming stripped 1 base from V and 4 bases from J, with 11 bases between. The CDR3 consists of 15 residues. Full variable domain (missing parts from reference TRBV19 and TRBJ1-5): DGGITQSPKYLFRKEGQNVTLSCEQNLNHDAMYWYRQDPGQGLRLIYYSQIVNDFQKGDIAEGYSVSREKKESFPLTVTSAQKNPTAFYLCASSIGGGGNQPQHFGDGTRLSIL.